A single sample gave rise to the 4 T cell receptor beta chains below, sequenced in a study of blood T cell repertoires in COVID-19. Assay used: immunoSEQ multiplex PCR; TCRdb lists only in-frame clones, some missing. The sample carries 85,000 to 120,000 clones, approximately 85% recorded once. The sample consisted of peripheral blood. Receptors were obtained from a man aged 40-49 years with active or convalescent COVID-19.

V and J are TRBV6-4 and TRBJ2-5; the match to TRBD2 covers 7 bases. Per germline, CDR1 MRHNA and CDR2 SNTAGT. The V gene end was trimmed by 0 bases and the J gene end by 7 bases; junction bases not matched to a gene: 14. The CDR3 runs 17 residues. The CDR3 nucleotides read TGTGCCAGCAGTGACTCTCAGCGGGGTGGTGGGTATGGGACCCAGTACTTC. Protein sequence: CASSDSQRGGGYGTQYF.

The chain recombines TRBV4-1 with TRBJ2-5; 9 bases line up with TRBD2. Germline V gene lookup returns CDR1 MGHRA and CDR2 YSYEKL. Losses at the gene ends were 4 bases for V and 5 bases for J; bases not matched to a gene: 8. This CDR3 comprises 15 residues. The CDR3 spells CASSPGAGGPETQYF. The DNA for the CDR3 is TGCGCCAGCAGCCCCGGCGCGGGGGGGCCGGAGACCCAGTACTTC.

The V call is TRBV14, the J call TRBJ1-1, with D possibly matching TRBD1 (5 bases). The CDR3 covers 15 residues. CDR1 and CDR2 from the germline V gene are SGHDN and FVKESK. V was shortened by 0 bases and J by 1 base, with 9 bases between the two germline ends. CDR3 nucleotide sequence: TGTGCCAGCAGCCAAGAAAACAGGAGGAACACTGAAGCTTTCTTT. It codes for CASSQENRRNTEAFF.

This sequence joins TRBV18 and TRBJ1-1, with a weak D call TRBD1 (5 bases). V lost 4 bases, J lost 11 bases, and 14 bases lay in between. Germline lookup yields CDR1 KGHSH and CDR2 LQKENI. CDR3 length: 12 residues. CDR3 nucleotides: TGTGCCAGCTCACAGAGGGGCGGGGTGGCTTTCTTT. Its protein product is CASSQRGGVAFF.